This T cell receptor (beta chain) was recorded in a study of patients and donors after allogeneic stem cell transplantation. TCRdb re-called the RT-PCR reads through MiXCR, storing one row per CDR3 protein. The sample lists roughly 880,000 distinct CDR3 sequences, around 17% occurring once. This clonotype was observed a handful of times. The receptor was isolated from a human donor who was either an allogeneic HSCT recipient or a stem cell or donor lymphocyte infusion donor (not recorded which). It is not recorded whose cells these are; they may come from a transplant donor. Sequenced input: blood, either unsorted or a sorted T cell fraction (not recorded which).

CDR3 region: CASSSPTGYTEAFF. The CDR3 coding sequence is TGTGCCAGCAGCTCCCCGACAGGGTACACTGAAGCTTTCTTT. This sequence joins TRBV7-8 and TRBJ1-1; 7 bases align to TRBD1. J lost 3 bases, V lost 4 bases, and 5 bases had no gene match. Germline V CDR1 and CDR2: SGHVS, FQNEAQ. CDR3 length equals 14 residues.